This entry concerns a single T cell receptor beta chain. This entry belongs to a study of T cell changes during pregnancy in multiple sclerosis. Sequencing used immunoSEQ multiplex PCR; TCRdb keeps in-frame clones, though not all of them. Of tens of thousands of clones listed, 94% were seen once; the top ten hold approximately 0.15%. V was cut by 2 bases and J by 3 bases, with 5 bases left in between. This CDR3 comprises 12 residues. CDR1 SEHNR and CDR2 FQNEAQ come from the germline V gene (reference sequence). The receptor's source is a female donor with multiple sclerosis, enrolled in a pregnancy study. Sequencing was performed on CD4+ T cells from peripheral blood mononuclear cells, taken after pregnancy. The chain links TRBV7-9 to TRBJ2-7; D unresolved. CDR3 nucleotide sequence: TGTGCCAGCAGCTTAACTCTCTACGAGCAGTACTTC. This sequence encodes CASSLTLYEQYF.